This T cell receptor beta chain was profiled in a study of T cell repertoires in cytomegalovirus infection. Whole-study results and caveats: The study found HLA-C-restricted CMV-specific TCR beta clonotypes dominating the ex vivo response.

Ten or more counts support this clonotype. No antigen is known for it. CDR3 length: 16 residues. J gave up 2 bases and V 5 bases, and 9 bases lay outside the gene matches. Germline values: CDR1 MDHEN, CDR2 SYDVKM. TCRdb re-derived calls from the reads in MiXCR, one entry per CDR3 protein. In the table there are more than 150,000 distinct CDR3 sequences, about 25% of which are singletons. Sequencing used PBMCs. This sequence originates from a human donor in good health (CMV status not recorded). Some clones in this sample may be carry-over from other donors' samples. V and J are TRBV28 and TRBJ1-5; 7 positions match TRBD1. CDR3 nucleotide sequence: TGTGCCAGCAGTCCGAGTACAGGGGTGCGCAATCAGCCCCAGCATTTT. Translating it yields CASSPSTGVRNQPQHF.